The 20 T cell receptor beta chains given below trace back to one sample, sequenced in a study of blood T cell repertoires in COVID-19. Assay: immunoSEQ multiplex PCR; the TCRdb copy retains only in-frame clones and omits some. Of just over 650,000 clones listed, 85% to 90% are singletons. Sequenced input: peripheral blood. Receptor source: a woman younger than 35 with acute or convalescent COVID-19.

V usage is TRBV6-2 or TRBV6-3 and J usage is TRBJ2-3, with a weak D call TRBD2 (6 bases). The CDR3 runs to 15 residues. V was trimmed by 7 bases and J by 0 bases, leaving 14 bases between them. Germline V lookup: CDR1 MNHEY, CDR2 SVGEGT. CDR3 region: CASTPGGSSTDTQYF. For the CDR3, the DNA is TGTGCCAGCACCCCTGGGGGGTCTAGCACAGATACGCAGTATTTT.

CDR3 sequence: CASSPHSGLYGYTF. DNA for the CDR3: TGTGCCAGCAGCCCGCATAGCGGCTTGTACGGCTACACCTTC. The V call is TRBV9, the J call TRBJ1-2; D is unclear. Trimming stripped 4 bases from V and 8 bases from J, with 18 bases between. There are 14 residues in the CDR3. Looked up from germline, CDR1 is SGDLS and CDR2 is YYNGEE.

This clone was detected a few times. The CDR3 DNA reads TGTGCCAGCAGTGAGTTAGAGGGACAAAAAAGCGACTATGGCTACACCTTC. It is translated as CASSELEGQKSDYGYTF. This chain connects TRBV6-1 to TRBJ1-2; tentative D call: TRBD1 (6 bases). The CDR3 covers 17 residues. CDR1 is MNHNS and CDR2 is SASEGT in the germline V gene. V lost 3 bases, J lost 3 bases, and 20 bases lay in between.

A note on this clone: Other DNA sequences from this sample encode an identical CDR3 as well. This chain uses TRBV7-9 with TRBJ1-2, with TRBD1 as a possible D gene (6 bases). The CDR3 has 13 residues. V lost 4 bases, J lost 2 bases, and 8 bases lay in between. The germline CDR1 and CDR2 sequences are SEHNR and FQNEAQ (reference sequence). CDR3 residues: CASSSQGNYGYTF. The CDR3 bases are TGTGCCAGCAGCTCACAGGGAAACTATGGCTACACCTTC.

The genes are TRBV4-2 and TRBJ1-3; perhaps TRBD1 as D (6 bases). Germline V lookup: CDR1 LGHNA, CDR2 YNFKEQ. The V end was cut by 5 bases, the J end by 4 bases, with 15 bases between. CDR3 length: 15 amino acids. The DNA for the CDR3 is TGTGCCAGCAGCTCCTCCGGGACAAAGGGAAACACCATATATTTT. This translates into CASSSSGTKGNTIYF.

The chain has TRBV7-2 and TRBJ2-3, with 7 bases aligning to TRBD1. J gave up 3 bases and V 5 bases, and 8 bases lay outside the gene matches. Germline V lookup: CDR1 SGHTA, CDR2 FQGNSA. This CDR3 comprises 15 residues. This CDR3 reads CASSATGVDTDTQYF. The CDR3 DNA is TGTGCCAGCAGCGCTACAGGGGTAGATACAGATACGCAGTATTTT. The variable domain in full, completed from reference TRBV7-2 and TRBJ2-3, reads GAGVSQSPSNKVTEKGKDVELRCDPISGHTALYWYRQSLGQGLEFLIYFQGNSAPDKSGLPSDRFSAERTGGSVSTLTIQRTQQEDSAVYLCASSATGVDTDTQYFGPGTRLTVL.

CDR3 protein: CASSFKRINEKLFF. The DNA of the CDR3 is TGTGCCAGCAGCTTTAAGCGGATTAATGAAAAACTGTTTTTT. V gene TRBV5-6 combines with J gene TRBJ1-4, with D uncertain. V lost 2 bases and J lost 4, with 9 bases in between. Germline loops: CDR1 SGHDT, CDR2 YYEEEE. This CDR3 is 14 amino acids long.

The rearrangement uses TRBV7-6 and TRBJ1-2, with D tentatively TRBD1 (5 bases). The CDR3 has 18 amino acids. Between the trimmed V and J ends, which lost 6 bases and 1 base, there was a span of 24 bases. CDR1 and CDR2 (germline): SGHVS, FNYEAQ. CDR3 in DNA: TGTGCCAGCAGTCCTCTCCACGGGGGGAATTCTTTTAACTATGGCTACACCTTC. Its translation: CASSPLHGGNSFNYGYTF. Drawing the rest from reference TRBV7-6 and TRBJ1-2, the complete variable domain is GAGVSQSPRYKVTKRGQDVALRCDPISGHVSLYWYRQALGQGPEFLTYFNYEAQQDKSGLPNDRFSAERPEGSISTLTIQRTEQRDSAMYRCASSPLHGGNSFNYGYTFGSGTRLTVV.

The chain couples TRBV19 to TRBJ2-7; D is unresolved. Trimming took off 5 bases at V and 6 bases at J, with 5 bases between the two ends. From germline, CDR1 is LNHDA and CDR2 SQIVND (reference sequence). This CDR3 has 10 amino acids. CDR3 protein: CASSPVEQYF. In DNA, the CDR3 is TGTGCCAGTAGTCCTGTCGAGCAGTACTTC.

This chain joins TRBV19 and TRBJ1-2; 9 nucleotides agree with TRBD1. CDR1 and CDR2 from the germline V gene are LNHDA and SQIVND (reference sequence). CDR3 size: 16 residues. V dropped 5 bases and J dropped 5; count of bases not matched to a gene: 12. DNA for the CDR3: TGTGCCAGTAGTTTCAATTCCGGGACAGGGAGGTATGGCTACACCTTC. This codes for CASSFNSGTGRYGYTF.

The sample holds a few counts of this clone. V is TRBV27 and J is TRBJ1-1; the D is unclear. V was cut by 2 bases and J by 0 bases, with 16 bases left in between. Per germline, CDR1 MNHEY and CDR2 SMNVEV (reference sequence). The CDR3 extends over 17 amino acids. The CDR3 here is CASSLKDSYLMNTEAFF. CDR3 coding DNA: TGTGCCAGCAGTTTAAAGGACTCCTACCTCATGAACACTGAAGCTTTCTTT.

The table lists this clone with a few counts. The rearrangement joins TRBV10-3 to TRBJ1-1; possible D gene TRBD1, 6 bases. Germline V gives CDR1 ENHRY, CDR2 SYGVKD. This CDR3 region has 12 residues. Deletions cut 7 bases from V and 4 bases from J, with 10 bases between. The CDR3 protein is CAITQGPTEAFF. DNA for the CDR3: TGTGCCATCACCCAGGGGCCCACTGAAGCTTTCTTT.

Notes on this clone: Other nucleotide sequences from this sample produce the same CDR3. This chain joins TRBV30 and TRBJ1-1; D unresolved. Germline CDR1 and CDR2: GTSNPN and SVGIG (reference sequence). The V and J ends lost 0 bases and 0 bases respectively, with 5 bases between them. The CDR3 length is 13 residues. CDR3 protein: CAWSVGVNTEAFF. For the CDR3, the DNA is TGTGCCTGGAGTGTAGGAGTGAACACTGAAGCTTTCTTT. Using reference TRBV30 and TRBJ1-1 for the parts outside the CDR3, the full variable domain is SQTIHQWPATLVQPVGSPLSLECTVEGTSNPNLYWYRQAAGRGLQLLFYSVGIGQISSEVPQNLSASRPQDRQFILSSKKLLLSDSGFYLCAWSVGVNTEAFFGQGTRLTVV.

V and J are TRBV28 and TRBJ1-2; TRBD1 matches at 12 bases. After removal of 6 bases from V and 4 bases from J, the junction contained 9 bases not matched to a gene. The CDR3 has 16 residues. The germline V gene encodes CDR1 MDHEN and CDR2 SYDVKM. The chain's CDR3 is CASSPGQGALSYGYTF. CDR3 in DNA: TGTGCCAGCAGCCCGGGACAGGGGGCCCTTTCCTATGGCTACACCTTC.

V usage is TRBV7-2 and J usage is TRBJ1-2; 7 bases are a match to TRBD1. V lost 5 bases, J lost 2 bases, and 11 bases stayed unmatched. This CDR3 has 16 amino acids. Germline V gene sequence: CDR1 SGHTA, CDR2 FQGNSA. Written as DNA, the CDR3 is TGTGCCAGCAGCCTACAGGCCCAGGGGGGAAACTATGGCTACACCTTC. This codes for CASSLQAQGGNYGYTF. The whole variable domain, filled in from reference TRBV7-2 and TRBJ1-2, reads GAGVSQSPSNKVTEKGKDVELRCDPISGHTALYWYRQSLGQGLEFLIYFQGNSAPDKSGLPSDRFSAERTGGSVSTLTIQRTQQEDSAVYLCASSLQAQGGNYGYTFGSGTRLTVV.

This clone appeared once. The chain couples TRBV5-6 to TRBJ2-3; D not resolved. The V end was cut by 0 bases, the J end by 2 bases, with 10 bases between. CDR1 is SGHDT, CDR2 YYEEEE, per germline. This CDR3 is 15 amino acids long. DNA of the CDR3: TGTGCCAGCAGCTTGGCCCCTAGTTCCACAGATACGCAGTATTTT. Protein sequence: CASSLAPSSTDTQYF.

CDR3 DNA sequence: TGCGCCAGCAGTCAACCACAGGGGTATGAGCAGTTCTTC. Protein: CASSQPQGYEQFF. The chain carries TRBV23-1 and TRBJ2-1; 7 bases are a match to TRBD1. TRBV23-1 is filed as an ORF, its function uncertain. The CDR3 covers 13 residues. The trim removed 2 bases at V and 8 bases at J, leaving 3 bases unmatched.

This clone was picked up one time. The CDR3 end shows no conserved phenylalanine or tryptophan, and so a read error is likely. The V and J genes are TRBV9 and TRBJ2-2; 8 bases match TRBD1. The CDR3 has 19 amino acids. The V gene's germline CDR1 is SGDLS and CDR2 YYNGEE. Trimming removed 0 bases from V and 5 bases from J; junction bases left unmatched: 15. CDR3 sequence: CASSVAGLGPGQGTGELFL. The CDR3 DNA reads as TGTGCCAGCAGCGTAGCTGGTTTGGGGCCCGGACAGGGTACCGGGGAGCTGTTTCTT.

V and J are TRBV7-8 and TRBJ1-4; 9 bases fit TRBD1. The CDR3 has 15 residues. Germline CDR1 SGHVS, CDR2 FQNEAQ. V lost 4 bases and J lost 8; bases outside the gene matches: 8. The CDR3 loop reads CASSSPGQGFEKLFF. The DNA of the CDR3 is TGTGCCAGCAGCTCCCCGGGACAGGGTTTCGAAAAACTGTTTTTT.

This clone was seen a few times. The sample has other DNA sequences that encode this CDR3 too. The rearrangement joins TRBV19 to TRBJ1-5, with D uncertain. Germline V gene data show CDR1 as LNHDA and CDR2 as SQIVND (reference sequence). The CDR3 extends over 15 amino acids. V shed 1 base and J shed 3 bases, with 10 bases lying between them. DNA for the CDR3: TGTGCCAGTAGTATAGTCCAGGCCTCCAATCAGCCCCAGCATTTT. This gives the protein CASSIVQASNQPQHF.